This T cell receptor beta chain was retrieved from a study of blood T cell repertoires in COVID-19. Sequencing used immunoSEQ multiplex PCR; TCRdb keeps in-frame clones, though not all of them. The table records 210,000 or so clones, 70% to 85% of them present only once. The trim removed 1 base at V and 2 bases at J, leaving 4 bases unmatched. Germline V CDR1 and CDR2: SGHNT, YENEEA. This CDR3 has 17 residues. The rearrangement uses TRBV11-3 and TRBJ2-3; 12 nucleotides align to TRBD2. Sequenced sample: PBMCs or T cells enriched from blood (not recorded which). This receptor was taken from a man between 60 and 75 years old who had recovered from COVID-19. The CDR3 bases are TGTGCCAGCAGCTTAGGGCTAGCGGGGGGGGCCACAGATACGCAGTATTTT. Amino acids: CASSLGLAGGATDTQYF. The entire variable domain, with the rest obtained from reference TRBV11-3 and TRBJ2-3, is as follows: EAGVVQSPRYKIIEKKQPVAFWCNPISGHNTLYWYLQNLGQGPELLIRYENEEAVDDSQLPKDRFSAERLKGVDSTLKIQPAELGDSAVYLCASSLGLAGGATDTQYFGPGTRLTVL.